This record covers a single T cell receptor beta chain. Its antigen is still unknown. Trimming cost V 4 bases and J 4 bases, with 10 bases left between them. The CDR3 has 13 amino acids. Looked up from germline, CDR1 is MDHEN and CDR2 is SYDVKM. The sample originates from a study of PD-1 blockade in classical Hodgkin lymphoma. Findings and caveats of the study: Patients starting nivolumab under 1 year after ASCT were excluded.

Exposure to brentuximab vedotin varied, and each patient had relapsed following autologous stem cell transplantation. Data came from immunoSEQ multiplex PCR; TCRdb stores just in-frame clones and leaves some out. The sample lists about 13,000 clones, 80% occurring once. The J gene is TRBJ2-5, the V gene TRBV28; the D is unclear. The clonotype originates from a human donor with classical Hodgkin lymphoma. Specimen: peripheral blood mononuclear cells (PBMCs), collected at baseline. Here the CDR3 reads CASSSGAPETQYF. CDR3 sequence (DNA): TGTGCCAGCAGTTCGGGCGCTCCAGAGACCCAGTACTTC.